This TCR beta chain was documented in a study of cytomegalovirus exposure and HLA in healthy donors. This clone was counted between two and nine times. PCR primers comprised 60 Vbeta and 13 Jbeta primers. This table comes from immunoSEQ multiplex PCR, and its TCRdb copy is limited to in-frame clones, with some not included. The sample has some 110,000 clones; around three quarters are singletons. Per germline, CDR1 SGHRS and CDR2 YFSETQ. The length of the CDR3 is 14 residues. J lost 2 bases, V lost 3 bases, and 3 bases had no gene match. What was sequenced was PBMCs. V is TRBV5-1 and J is TRBJ2-7; 9 bases match TRBD1. The TCR sequence derives from a woman under 30 in good health and CMV-seropositive. The CDR3 loop is CASSSGQGTYEQYF. The CDR3 DNA reads TGCGCCAGCAGCTCGGGACAGGGCACCTACGAGCAGTACTTC.